This T cell receptor (beta chain) was sequenced in a study of glioma-infiltrating T cells. The study's findings and limits: Only very few CDR3 sequences appeared in both tissue and blood. Above-expected tissue-blood divergence occurred in all gliomas, most in low-grade ones.

This clonotype was detected many times. Its antigen is currently unknown. The iRepertoire nested amplicon-rescue multiplex PCR amplified TCR alpha and beta CDR3s from RNA. For one-step reverse transcription and amplification, about 85-400 ng of tissue mRNA or PBMC total RNA was used. MiXCR was run by TCRdb on the multiplex PCR reads, yielding one entry per CDR3 protein. The data contain 110,000 or so distinct CDR3 sequences, less than 30% of them seen just once; the ten biggest clones take up about 30%. Germline CDR1 MNHEY, CDR2 SMNVEV (reference sequence). The CDR3 is made up of 16 amino acids. V shed 0 bases and J shed 4 bases, with 15 bases lying between them.

The sequence was collected from a human donor with low-grade glioma or glioblastoma, undergoing nonglioma brain surgery, or in good health (not recorded which). This chain joins TRBV27 and TRBJ1-2; a possible D gene is TRBD1 (6 bases). The sample comprised glioma tissue, nonneoplastic brain tissue, or PBMCs (not recorded which). The CDR3 coding sequence is TGTGCCAGCAGTTTATCCGTGACAGGAAGAACCTATGGCTACACCTTC. This translates into CASSLSVTGRTYGYTF.